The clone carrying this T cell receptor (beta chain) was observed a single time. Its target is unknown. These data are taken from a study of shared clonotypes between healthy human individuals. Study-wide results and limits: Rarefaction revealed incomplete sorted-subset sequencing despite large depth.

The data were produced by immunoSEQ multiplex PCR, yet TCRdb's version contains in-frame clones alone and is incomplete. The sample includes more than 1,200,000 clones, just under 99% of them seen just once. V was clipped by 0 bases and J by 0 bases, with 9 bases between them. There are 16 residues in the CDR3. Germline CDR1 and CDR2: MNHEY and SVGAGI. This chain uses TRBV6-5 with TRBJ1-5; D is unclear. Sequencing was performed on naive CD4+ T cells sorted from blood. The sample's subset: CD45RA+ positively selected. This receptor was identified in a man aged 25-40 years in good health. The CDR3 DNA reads TGTGCCAGCAGTTACTCAGGGCACTTTAGCAATCAGCCCCAGCATTTT. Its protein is CASSYSGHFSNQPQHF.